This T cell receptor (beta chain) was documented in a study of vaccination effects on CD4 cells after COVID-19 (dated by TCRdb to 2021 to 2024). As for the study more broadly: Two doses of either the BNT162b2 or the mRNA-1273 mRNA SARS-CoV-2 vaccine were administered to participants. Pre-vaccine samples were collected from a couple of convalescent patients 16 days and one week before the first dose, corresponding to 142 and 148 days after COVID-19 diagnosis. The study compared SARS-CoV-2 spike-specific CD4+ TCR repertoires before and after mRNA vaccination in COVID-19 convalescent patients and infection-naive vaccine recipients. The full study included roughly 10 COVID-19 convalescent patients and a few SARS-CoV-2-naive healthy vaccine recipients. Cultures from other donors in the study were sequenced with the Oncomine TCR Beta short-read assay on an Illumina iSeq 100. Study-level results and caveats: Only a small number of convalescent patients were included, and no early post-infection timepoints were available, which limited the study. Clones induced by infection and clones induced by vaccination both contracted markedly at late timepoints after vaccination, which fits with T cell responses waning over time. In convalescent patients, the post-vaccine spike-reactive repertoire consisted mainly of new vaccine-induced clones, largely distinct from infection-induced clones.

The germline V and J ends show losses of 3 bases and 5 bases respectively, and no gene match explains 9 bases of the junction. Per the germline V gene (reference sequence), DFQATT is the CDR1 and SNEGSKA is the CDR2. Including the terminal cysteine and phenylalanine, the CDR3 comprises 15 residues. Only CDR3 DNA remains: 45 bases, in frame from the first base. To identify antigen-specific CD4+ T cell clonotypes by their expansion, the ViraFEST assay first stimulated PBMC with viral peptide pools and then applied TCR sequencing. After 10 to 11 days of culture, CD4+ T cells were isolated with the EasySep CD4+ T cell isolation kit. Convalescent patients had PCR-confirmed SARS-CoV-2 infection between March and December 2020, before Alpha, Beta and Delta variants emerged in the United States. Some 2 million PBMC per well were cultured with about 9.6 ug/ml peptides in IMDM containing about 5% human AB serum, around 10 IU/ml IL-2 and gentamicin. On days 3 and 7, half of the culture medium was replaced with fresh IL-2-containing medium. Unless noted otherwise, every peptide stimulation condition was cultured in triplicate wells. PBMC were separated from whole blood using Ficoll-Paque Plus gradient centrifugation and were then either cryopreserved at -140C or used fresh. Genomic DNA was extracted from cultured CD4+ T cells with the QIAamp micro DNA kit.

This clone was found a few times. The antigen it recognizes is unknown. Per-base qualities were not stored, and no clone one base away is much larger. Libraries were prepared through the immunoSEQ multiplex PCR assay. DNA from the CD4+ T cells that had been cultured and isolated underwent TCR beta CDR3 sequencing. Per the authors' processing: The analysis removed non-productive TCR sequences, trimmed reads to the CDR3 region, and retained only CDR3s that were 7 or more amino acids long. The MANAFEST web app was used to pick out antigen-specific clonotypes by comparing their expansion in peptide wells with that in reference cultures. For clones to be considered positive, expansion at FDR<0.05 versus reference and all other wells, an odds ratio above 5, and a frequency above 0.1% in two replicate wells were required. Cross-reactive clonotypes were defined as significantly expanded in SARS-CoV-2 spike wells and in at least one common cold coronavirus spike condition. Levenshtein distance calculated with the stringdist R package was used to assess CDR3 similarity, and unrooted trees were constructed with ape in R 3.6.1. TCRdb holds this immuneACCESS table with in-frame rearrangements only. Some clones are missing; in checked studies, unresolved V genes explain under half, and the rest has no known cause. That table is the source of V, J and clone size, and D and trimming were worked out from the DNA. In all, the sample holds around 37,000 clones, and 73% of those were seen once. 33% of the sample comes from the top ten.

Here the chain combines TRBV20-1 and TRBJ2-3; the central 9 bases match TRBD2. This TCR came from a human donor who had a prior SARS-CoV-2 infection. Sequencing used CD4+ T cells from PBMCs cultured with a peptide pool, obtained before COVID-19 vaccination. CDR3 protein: CSASLRGGPGDTQYF. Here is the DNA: TGCAGTGCTAGTCTGCGGGGGGGCCCCGGAGATACGCAGTATTTT.